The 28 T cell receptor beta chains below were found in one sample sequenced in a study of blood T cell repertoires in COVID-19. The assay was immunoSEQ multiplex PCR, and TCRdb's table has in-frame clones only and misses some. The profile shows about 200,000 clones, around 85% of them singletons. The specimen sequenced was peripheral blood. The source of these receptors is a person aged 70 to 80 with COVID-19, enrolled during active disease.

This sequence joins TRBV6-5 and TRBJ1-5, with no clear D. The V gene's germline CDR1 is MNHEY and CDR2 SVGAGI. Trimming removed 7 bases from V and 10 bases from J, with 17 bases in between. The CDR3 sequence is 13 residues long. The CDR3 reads CASIGQLQGPQHF. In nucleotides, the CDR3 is TGTGCCAGCATTGGGCAGCTTCAAGGTCCCCAGCATTTT.

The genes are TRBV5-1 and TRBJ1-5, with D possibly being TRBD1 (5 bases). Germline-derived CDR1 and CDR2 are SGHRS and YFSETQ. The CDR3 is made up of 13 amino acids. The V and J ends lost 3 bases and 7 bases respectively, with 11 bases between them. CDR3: CASSSWGRQPQHF. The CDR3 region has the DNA TGCGCCAGCAGCTCGTGGGGCCGACAGCCCCAGCATTTT.

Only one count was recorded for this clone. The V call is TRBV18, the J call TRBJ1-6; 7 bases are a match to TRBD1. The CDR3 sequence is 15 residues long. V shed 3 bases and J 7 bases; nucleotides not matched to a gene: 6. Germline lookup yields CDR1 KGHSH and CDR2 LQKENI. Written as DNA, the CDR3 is TGTGCCAGCTCACCCGGCCGGGACAGCAATTCACCCCTCCACTTT. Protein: CASSPGRDSNSPLHF. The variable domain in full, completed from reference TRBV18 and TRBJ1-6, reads NAGVMQNPRHLVRRRGQEARLRCSPMKGHSHVYWYRQLPEEGLKFMVYLQKENIIDESGMPKERFSAEFPKEGPSILRIQQVVRGDSAAYFCASSPGRDSNSPLHFGNGTRLTVT.

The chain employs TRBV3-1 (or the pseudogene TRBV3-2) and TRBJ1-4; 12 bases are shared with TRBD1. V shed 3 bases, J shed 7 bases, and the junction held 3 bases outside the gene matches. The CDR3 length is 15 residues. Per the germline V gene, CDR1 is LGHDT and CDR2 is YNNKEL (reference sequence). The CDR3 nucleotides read TGTGCCAGCAGCCAGGGACAGGGGGCTTCTGAAAAACTGTTTTTT. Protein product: CASSQGQGASEKLFF.

The CDR3 region is CASSLLRDEQYF. The CDR3 region has the DNA TGTGCCAGCAGTTTACTCCGGGACGAGCAGTACTTC. The rearrangement uses TRBV28 and TRBJ2-7; D gene ambiguous. The CDR3 is made up of 12 amino acids. CDR1 and CDR2 (germline): MDHEN, SYDVKM. The V and J ends lost 2 bases and 5 bases respectively, with 7 bases between them.

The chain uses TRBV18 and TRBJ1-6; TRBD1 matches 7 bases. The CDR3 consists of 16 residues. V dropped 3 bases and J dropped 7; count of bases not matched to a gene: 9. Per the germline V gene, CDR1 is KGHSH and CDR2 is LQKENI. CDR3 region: CASSPGTGQMNSPLHF. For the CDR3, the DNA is TGTGCCAGCTCACCGGGGACGGGACAGATGAATTCACCCCTCCACTTT.

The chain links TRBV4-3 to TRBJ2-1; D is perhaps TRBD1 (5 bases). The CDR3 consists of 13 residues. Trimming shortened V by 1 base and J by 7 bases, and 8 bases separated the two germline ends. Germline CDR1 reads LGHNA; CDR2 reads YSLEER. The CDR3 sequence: CASSQASGNEQFF. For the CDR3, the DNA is TGCGCCAGCAGCCAAGCCTCAGGGAATGAGCAGTTCTTC.

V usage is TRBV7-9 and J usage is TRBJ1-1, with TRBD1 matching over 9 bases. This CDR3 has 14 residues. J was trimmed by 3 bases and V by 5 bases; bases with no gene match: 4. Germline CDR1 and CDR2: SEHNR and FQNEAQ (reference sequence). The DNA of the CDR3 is TGTGCCAGCAGCACAACAGGGGGCCACACTGAAGCTTTCTTT. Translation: CASSTTGGHTEAFF.

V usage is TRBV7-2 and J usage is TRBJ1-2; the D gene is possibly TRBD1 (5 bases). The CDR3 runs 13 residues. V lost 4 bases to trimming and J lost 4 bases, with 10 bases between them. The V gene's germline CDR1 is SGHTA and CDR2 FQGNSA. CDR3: CASSYGQGYGYTF. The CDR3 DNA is TGTGCCAGCAGCTACGGACAAGGCTATGGCTACACCTTC.

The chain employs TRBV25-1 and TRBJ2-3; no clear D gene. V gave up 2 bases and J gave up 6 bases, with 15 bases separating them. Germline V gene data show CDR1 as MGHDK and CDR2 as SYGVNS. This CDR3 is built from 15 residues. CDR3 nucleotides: TGTGCCAGCAGTGAAACATCAGTTTTTACCGATACGCAGTATTTT. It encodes CASSETSVFTDTQYF.

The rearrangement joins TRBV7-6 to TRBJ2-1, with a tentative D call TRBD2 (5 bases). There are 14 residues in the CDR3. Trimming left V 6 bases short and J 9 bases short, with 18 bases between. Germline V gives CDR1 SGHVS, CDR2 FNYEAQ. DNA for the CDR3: TGTGCCAGCAGTGGAGCCTCATGGGCGGGTGAGCAGTTCTTC. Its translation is CASSGASWAGEQFF.

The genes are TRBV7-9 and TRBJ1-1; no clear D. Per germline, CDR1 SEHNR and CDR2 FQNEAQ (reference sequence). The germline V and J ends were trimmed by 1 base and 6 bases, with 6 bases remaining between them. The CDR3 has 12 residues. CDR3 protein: CASSLDNSEAFF. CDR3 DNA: TGTGCCAGCAGCTTAGATAATTCTGAAGCTTTCTTT. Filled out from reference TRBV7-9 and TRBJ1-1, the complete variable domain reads DTGVSQNPRHKITKRGQNVTFRCDPISEHNRLYWYRQTLGQGPEFLTYFQNEAQLEKSRLLSDRFSAERPKGSFSTLEIQRTEQGDSAMYLCASSLDNSEAFFGQGTRLTVV.

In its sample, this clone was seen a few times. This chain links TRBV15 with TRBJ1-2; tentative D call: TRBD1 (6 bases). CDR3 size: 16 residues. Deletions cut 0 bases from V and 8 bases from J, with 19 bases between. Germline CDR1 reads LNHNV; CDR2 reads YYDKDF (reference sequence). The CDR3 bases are TGTGCCACCAGCAGAGATTATTCGAGCGGGGGACAAGGCTACACCTTC. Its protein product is CATSRDYSSGGQGYTF.

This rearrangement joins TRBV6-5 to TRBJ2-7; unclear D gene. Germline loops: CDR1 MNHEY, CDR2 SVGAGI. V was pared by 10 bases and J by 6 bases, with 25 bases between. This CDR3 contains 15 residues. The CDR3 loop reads CATQMTTASVGEQYF. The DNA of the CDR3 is TGTGCCACGCAGATGACAACAGCCTCTGTGGGCGAGCAGTACTTC.

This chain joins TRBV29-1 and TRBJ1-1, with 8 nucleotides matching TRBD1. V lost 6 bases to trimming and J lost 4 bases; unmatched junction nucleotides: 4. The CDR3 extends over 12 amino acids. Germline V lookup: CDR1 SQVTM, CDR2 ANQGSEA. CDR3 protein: CSVQDRATEAFF. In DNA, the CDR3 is TGCAGCGTCCAGGACAGGGCCACTGAAGCTTTCTTT.

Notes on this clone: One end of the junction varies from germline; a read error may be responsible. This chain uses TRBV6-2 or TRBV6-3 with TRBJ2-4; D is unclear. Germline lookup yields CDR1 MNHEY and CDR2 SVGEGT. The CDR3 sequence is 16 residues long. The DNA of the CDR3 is TGTGCCAGCAGTCACTCCCGGATGGGCGCCAAAAACATTCAGTACTTC. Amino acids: CASSHSRMGAKNIQYF.

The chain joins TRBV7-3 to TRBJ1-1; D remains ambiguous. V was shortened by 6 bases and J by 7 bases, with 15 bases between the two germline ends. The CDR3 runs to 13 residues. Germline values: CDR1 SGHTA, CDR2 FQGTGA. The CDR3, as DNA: TGTGCCAGCAGGTCGATCCCAACAAGTGAAGCTTTCTTT. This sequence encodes CASRSIPTSEAFF.

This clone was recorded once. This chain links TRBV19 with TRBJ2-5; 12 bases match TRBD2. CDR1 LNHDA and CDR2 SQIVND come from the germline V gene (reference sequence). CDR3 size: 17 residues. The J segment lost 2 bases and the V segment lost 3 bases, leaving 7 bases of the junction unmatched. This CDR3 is CASSILGLAGAQETQYF. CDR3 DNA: TGTGCCAGTAGTATCTTGGGACTAGCGGGCGCTCAAGAGACCCAGTACTTC. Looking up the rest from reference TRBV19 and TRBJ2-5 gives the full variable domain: DGGITQSPKYLFRKEGQNVTLSCEQNLNHDAMYWYRQDPGQGLRLIYYSQIVNDFQKGDIAEGYSVSREKKESFPLTVTSAQKNPTAFYLCASSILGLAGAQETQYFGPGTRLLVL.

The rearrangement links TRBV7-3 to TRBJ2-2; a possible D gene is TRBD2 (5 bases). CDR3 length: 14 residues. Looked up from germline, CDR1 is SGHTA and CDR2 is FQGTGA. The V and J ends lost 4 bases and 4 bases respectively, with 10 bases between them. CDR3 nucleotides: TGTGCCAGCAGCTCGGGGAGTGGCACCGGGGAGCTGTTTTTT. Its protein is CASSSGSGTGELFF.

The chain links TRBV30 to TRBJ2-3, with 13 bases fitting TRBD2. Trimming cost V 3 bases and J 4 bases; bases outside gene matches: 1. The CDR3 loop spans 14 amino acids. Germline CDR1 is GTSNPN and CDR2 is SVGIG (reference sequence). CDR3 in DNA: TGTGCCTGGAGACTAGCGGGAGGGGCAGATACGCAGTATTTT. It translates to CAWRLAGGADTQYF.

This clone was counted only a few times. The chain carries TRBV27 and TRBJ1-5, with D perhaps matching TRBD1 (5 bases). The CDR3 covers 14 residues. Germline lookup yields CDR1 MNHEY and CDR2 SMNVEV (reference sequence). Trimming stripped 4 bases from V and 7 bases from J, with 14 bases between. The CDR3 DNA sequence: TGTGCCAGCAGTTCGGGCGGGGCTTTGCAGCCCCAGCATTTT. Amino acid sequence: CASSSGGALQPQHF.

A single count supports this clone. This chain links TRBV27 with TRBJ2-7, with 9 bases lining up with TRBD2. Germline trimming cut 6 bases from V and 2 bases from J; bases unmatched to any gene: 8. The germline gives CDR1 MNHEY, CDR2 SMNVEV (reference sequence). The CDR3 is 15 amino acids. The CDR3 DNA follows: TGTGCCAGCAGAATATTAGCGGGAGACACCTACGAGCAGTACTTC. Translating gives CASRILAGDTYEQYF.

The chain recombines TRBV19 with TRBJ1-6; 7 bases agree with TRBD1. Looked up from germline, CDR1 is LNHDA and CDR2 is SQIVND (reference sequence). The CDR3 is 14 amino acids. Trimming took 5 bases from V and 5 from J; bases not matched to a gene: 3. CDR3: CASSPRGNNSPLHF. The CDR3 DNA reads TGTGCCAGTAGTCCCAGGGGGAATAATTCACCCCTCCACTTT.

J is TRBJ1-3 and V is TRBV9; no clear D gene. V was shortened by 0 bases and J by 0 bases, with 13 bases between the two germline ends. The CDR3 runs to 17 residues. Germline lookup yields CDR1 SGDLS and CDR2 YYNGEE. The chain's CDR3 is CASSVGAEPTSGNTIYF. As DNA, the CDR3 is TGTGCCAGCAGCGTAGGGGCAGAACCAACCTCTGGAAACACCATATATTTT.

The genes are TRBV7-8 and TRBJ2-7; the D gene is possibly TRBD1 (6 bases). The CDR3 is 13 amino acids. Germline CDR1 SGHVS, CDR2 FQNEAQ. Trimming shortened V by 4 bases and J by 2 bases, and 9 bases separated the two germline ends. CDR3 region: CASSSWTAYEQYF. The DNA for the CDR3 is TGTGCCAGCAGCTCCTGGACAGCCTACGAGCAGTACTTC. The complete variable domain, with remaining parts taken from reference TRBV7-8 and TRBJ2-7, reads GAGVSQSPRYKVAKRGQDVALRCDPISGHVSLFWYQQALGQGPEFLTYFQNEAQLDKSGLPSDRFFAERPEGSVSTLKIQRTQQEDSAVYLCASSSWTAYEQYFGPGTRLTVT.

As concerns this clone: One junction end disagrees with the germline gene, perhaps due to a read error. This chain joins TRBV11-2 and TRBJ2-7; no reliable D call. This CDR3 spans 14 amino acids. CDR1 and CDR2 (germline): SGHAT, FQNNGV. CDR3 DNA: TGTGCCAGCAGCCTAGAGGCCGGGTTATACGAGCAGTACTTC. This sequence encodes CASSLEAGLYEQYF.

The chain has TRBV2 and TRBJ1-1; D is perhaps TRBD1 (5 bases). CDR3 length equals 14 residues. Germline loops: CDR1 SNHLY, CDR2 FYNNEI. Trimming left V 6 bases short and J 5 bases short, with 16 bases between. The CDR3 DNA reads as TGTGCCAGCAGGATCCTACAGGAGATGACTGAAGCTTTCTTT. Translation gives CASRILQEMTEAFF.

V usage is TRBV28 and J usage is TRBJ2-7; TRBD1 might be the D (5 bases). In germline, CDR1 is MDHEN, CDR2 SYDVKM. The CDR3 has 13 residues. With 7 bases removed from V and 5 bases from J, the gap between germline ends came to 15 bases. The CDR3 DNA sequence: TGTGCCAGCACCAACCCCCAGGGCCACGAGCAGTACTTC. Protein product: CASTNPQGHEQYF.